One and the same sample provided the 9 T cell receptor beta chains below, sequenced in a study of blood T cells in healthy people across ages (dated by TCRdb to the mid-2010s). The protocol used for the library was 5' RACE. Sequencing used an Illumina HiSeq 2500. A second PCR of roughly 6 to 12 cycles was run with a J-beta primer mix and a sample-barcoded 5' primer. Starting from the raw public reads, TCRdb applied fastp trimming at Q25, assembled clones with MiXCR and retained in-frame beta chains. Rows merge per CDR3 protein into single entries with the most common DNA and genes. The table for this sample lists roughly 1,000,000 distinct CDR3 sequences; 25% of them were counted only once. Of the sample, approximately 0.75% falls within the top ten clones. These data were likewise used in another study, on T cells of mothers and their children.

The specimen was blood. These receptor sequences come from a girl aged 2-10 years in good health.

V and J are TRBV20-1 and TRBJ2-7; unclear D gene. The V end lost 2 bases, the J end lost 5 bases, and 13 bases lay between the germline ends. Germline CDR1 DFQATT, CDR2 SNEGSKA (reference sequence). This CDR3 region has 13 residues. In DNA, the CDR3 is TGCAGTGCTAGAACCCTACCGAGAGACGAGCAGTACTTC. Its protein is CSARTLPRDEQYF.

This chain connects TRBV7-9 to TRBJ2-7; D ambiguous. Germline V lookup: CDR1 SEHNR, CDR2 FQNEAQ (reference sequence). CDR3 size: 13 residues. Trimming removed 2 bases at V and 5 bases at J, with 10 bases between. The CDR3 DNA follows: TGTGCCAGCAGCTTAACTCCTGCACACGAGCAGTACTTC. Residues: CASSLTPAHEQYF.

The chain recombines TRBV7-9 with TRBJ2-7; D uncertain. Germline V lookup: CDR1 SEHNR, CDR2 FQNEAQ (reference sequence). V lost 3 bases, J lost 1 base, and 13 bases lay in between. CDR3 size: 15 residues. The CDR3 bases are TGTGCCAGCAGCTTCCCCCTAGACACTTCCTACGAGCAGTACTTC. It specifies CASSFPLDTSYEQYF.

V gene TRBV11-2 combines with J gene TRBJ2-3, with TRBD2 matching 11 bases. Germline V gene sequence: CDR1 SGHAT, CDR2 FQNNGV. The junction had 16 bases not matched to a gene; V was cut back by 4 bases and J by 10 bases. The CDR3 length is 17 residues. CDR3 protein: CASSSLGGVAGGYAQYF. The CDR3 DNA reads as TGTGCCAGCAGCTCGCTTGGGGGGGTAGCGGGAGGGTATGCGCAGTATTTT.

This clonotype was recorded a few times. The chain uses TRBV4-2 and TRBJ2-2; TRBD2 matches 7 bases. V lost 8 bases to trimming and J lost 4 bases; unmatched junction nucleotides: 10. The germline V gene has CDR1 LGHNA and CDR2 YNFKEQ. The CDR3 extends over 15 amino acids. The CDR3 protein is CASRGSLVVTGELFF. For the CDR3, the DNA is TGTGCCAGCCGCGGGAGTTTAGTTGTCACCGGGGAGCTGTTTTTT.

For the CDR3, the DNA is TGTGCCAGCAGTGACGCTTGGGGCAATCAGCCCCAGCATTTT. Translating it yields CASSDAWGNQPQHF. The gene calls are TRBV6-1 and TRBJ1-5; D is ambiguous. Germline V gene data show CDR1 as MNHNS and CDR2 as SASEGT. The CDR3 sequence is 14 residues long. V lost 3 bases and J lost 2, with 8 bases in between.

This clonotype was seen a few times. The chain carries TRBV4-1 and TRBJ1-2; D is possibly TRBD1 (5 bases). The CDR3 sequence is 16 residues long. Germline loops: CDR1 MGHRA, CDR2 YSYEKL. V lost 1 base and J 8 bases, leaving 20 bases between the germline ends. The DNA of the CDR3 is TGCGCCAGCAGCCAAGCAGGGATTGGGATTTTCGGCGGCTACACCTTC. It is translated as CASSQAGIGIFGGYTF.

This clonotype was picked up a small number of times. V usage is TRBV20-1 and J usage is TRBJ2-1; 12 positions agree with TRBD2. CDR1 and CDR2 (germline): DFQATT, SNEGSKA (reference sequence). The CDR3 contains 17 residues. V dropped 6 bases and J dropped 4; count of bases not matched to a gene: 13. CDR3 sequence reads: CSAASPSGRAWYNEQFF. CDR3 DNA sequence: TGCAGTGCCGCTAGCCCTAGCGGGAGGGCGTGGTACAATGAGCAGTTCTTC.

This clonotype was seen a handful of times. V is TRBV6-4 and J is TRBJ1-2; the D gene is possibly TRBD1 (5 bases). Germline V lookup: CDR1 MRHNA, CDR2 SNTAGT. Trimming shortened V by 8 bases and J by 2 bases, and 18 bases separated the two germline ends. CDR3 length: 15 residues. In DNA form, the CDR3 reads TGTGCCAGCTACGGCCTCTTGACAGACAACTATGGCTACACCTTC. This encodes CASYGLLTDNYGYTF.